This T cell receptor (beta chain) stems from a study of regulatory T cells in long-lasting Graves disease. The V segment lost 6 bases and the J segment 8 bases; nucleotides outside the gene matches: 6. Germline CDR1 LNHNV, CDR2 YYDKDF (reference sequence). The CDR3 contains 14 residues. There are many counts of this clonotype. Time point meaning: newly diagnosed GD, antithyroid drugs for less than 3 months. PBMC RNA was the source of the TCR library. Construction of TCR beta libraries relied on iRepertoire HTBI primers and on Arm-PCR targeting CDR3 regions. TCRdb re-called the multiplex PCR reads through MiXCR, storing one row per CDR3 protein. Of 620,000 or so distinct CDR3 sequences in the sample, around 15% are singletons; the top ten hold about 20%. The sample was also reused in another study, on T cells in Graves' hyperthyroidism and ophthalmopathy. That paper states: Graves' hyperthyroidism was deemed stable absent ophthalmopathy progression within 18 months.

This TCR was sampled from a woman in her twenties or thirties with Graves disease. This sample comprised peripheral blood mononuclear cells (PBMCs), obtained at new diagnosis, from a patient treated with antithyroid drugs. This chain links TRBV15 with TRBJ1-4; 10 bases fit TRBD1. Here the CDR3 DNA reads TGTGCCACCAGAGAGGGACAGGGGTTCGAAAAACTGTTTTTT. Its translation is CATREGQGFEKLFF. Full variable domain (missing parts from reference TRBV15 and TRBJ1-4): DAMVIQNPRYQVTQFGKPVTLSCSQTLNHNVMYWYQQKSSQAPKLLFHYYDKDFNNEADTPDNFQSRRPNTSFCFLDIRSPGLGDTAMYLCATREGQGFEKLFFGSGTQLSVL.